What follows describes a single TCR beta chain. Its antigen is as yet unknown. Noted treatment: oral pan-JAK inhibitor, 5-10 mg twice daily. Alopecia areata patients provided lesional scalp punch biopsies and peripheral blood. The CDR3 is 15 amino acids. The germline CDR1 and CDR2 sequences are SGDLS and YYNGEE. With V trimmed by 6 bases and J by 6 bases, 10 bases remained unmatched. The data are from a study of CD8+ T cells in alopecia areata. Findings and limits, study-wide: Scalp clonality and expanded CD8+ clones among the top 100 showed significant decreases with tofacitinib. In blood and scalp, many expanded lesional clones persisted during tofacitinib.

Sequencing used cDNA as its template, made by extracting RNA and reverse transcribing it. Method: immunoSEQ multiplex PCR; TCRdb's copy keeps in-frame clones and lacks some. The sample has about 110,000 clones, roughly 50% seen once. The sequence came from a human donor with alopecia areata. V usage is TRBV9 and J usage is TRBJ2-3; 10 nucleotides agree with TRBD1. The sample here was CD8+ T cells sorted from blood, taken at week 24, from a patient treated with tofacitinib. This CDR3 is CASTARTGGKDTQYF. CDR3 nucleotide sequence: TGTGCCAGCACCGCCCGGACAGGGGGTAAGGATACGCAGTATTTT. The full variable domain, in which reference TRBV9 and TRBJ2-3 provide the parts outside the CDR3, is DSGVTQTPKHLITATGQRVTLRCSPRSGDLSVYWYQQSLDQGLQFLIQYYNGEERAKGNILERFSAQQFPDLHSELNLSSLELGDSALYFCASTARTGGKDTQYFGPGTRLTVL.